Sequencing of this T cell receptor (beta chain) was carried out in a study of cytomegalovirus exposure and HLA in healthy donors. The PCR was carried out with 60 Vbeta primers and 13 Jbeta primers. The table came from immunoSEQ multiplex PCR; TCRdb's copy has only in-frame clones and leaves some out. The sample includes a few hundred thousand clones, roughly 80% of them seen just once. Worth noting for this clone: The antigen remains unidentified.

Study outcomes and limitations: A later analysis found most CMV-associated TCR beta chains apparently HLA-restricted. TCR beta chains numbering more than 150 were designated cytomegalovirus-associated. In a later analysis, at a false discovery rate of 0.05, under 20,000 TCR beta sequences matched HLA alleles.

Sequenced: PBMCs. The clonotype comes from a man aged 35 to 55 in good health and CMV-seronegative.

The DNA for the CDR3 is TGTGCAAGTCGCGCTCGTGGGCGGGGCGCGAACACCGGGGAGCTGTTTTTT. It encodes CASRARGRGANTGELFF. The rearrangement joins TRBV12-2 to TRBJ2-2; the D call of TRBD2 is as the table states it, not checked on the DNA. TRBV12-2 is labeled a pseudogene. The CDR3 has 17 residues.